The 18 T cell receptor beta chains below all came from one sample that was sequenced in a study of T cell repertoires in cytomegalovirus infection. No cognate antigen is known for these TCRs. Each CDR3 protein gets one entry after TCRdb re-called the reads with MiXCR. The sample has approximately 910,000 distinct CDR3 sequences, 25% to 40% seen once. This specimen was cultured CD8+ T cells from PBMCs, taken from culture after CMV antigen stimulation. Source of these receptors: a human donor in good health (CMV status not recorded). Some clones in this sample may be carry-over from other donors' samples.

The V gene is TRBV5-1, the J gene TRBJ2-1; D is ambiguous. Trimming took 0 bases from V and 4 from J, leaving 11 bases between them. Germline values: CDR1 SGHRS, CDR2 YFSETQ. The CDR3 is 15 amino acids. In nucleotides, the CDR3 is TGCGCCAGCAGCTTGGTAGGGATCATATACAATGAGCAGTTCTTC. It encodes CASSLVGIIYNEQFF.

The CDR3 DNA reads TGCGCCAGCAGCCTTCGGGCTAAATGGGACGGGTTATTTGCCTACGAGCAGTACTTC. This gives the protein CASSLRAKWDGLFAYEQYF. The rearrangement links TRBV5-1 to TRBJ2-7; perhaps D is TRBD1 or TRBD2 (5 bases each). The CDR3 spans 19 residues. The V end was cut by 4 bases, the J end by 2 bases, with 28 bases between. Per germline, CDR1 SGHRS and CDR2 YFSETQ.

The genes are TRBV19 and TRBJ2-7; D perhaps matches TRBD2 (5 bases). The CDR3 consists of 15 residues. V gave up 2 bases and J gave up 7 bases, with 18 bases separating them. Germline-derived CDR1 and CDR2 are LNHDA and SQIVND (reference sequence). CDR3 sequence: CASSITAVQEVEQYF. The DNA of the CDR3 is TGTGCCAGTAGTATAACGGCAGTCCAGGAGGTAGAGCAGTACTTC.

This clonotype has a handful of counts. The chain has TRBV12-3 or TRBV12-4 and TRBJ1-1; D call uncertain. Deletions cut 8 bases from V and 3 bases from J, with 10 bases between. The CDR3 is 12 amino acids. The CDR3 coding sequence is TGTGCCAGCGCGAGCTGGGACACTGAAGCTTTCTTT. Its translation: CASASWDTEAFF.

This rearrangement joins TRBV7-6 to TRBJ2-3; D not certain. The length of the CDR3 is 13 residues. Germline V gene sequence: CDR1 SGHVS, CDR2 FNYEAQ. CDR3 nucleotide sequence: TGTGCTTCTGCCGGAACTAGCACAGATACGCAGTATTTT. This translates into CASAGTSTDTQYF.

This clonotype was seen more than once but under ten times. The chain links TRBV4-2 to TRBJ2-2; 7 bases align to TRBD1. V lost 0 bases, J lost 6 bases, and 10 bases stayed unmatched. Germline V gives CDR1 LGHNA, CDR2 YNFKEQ. The CDR3 has 17 residues. The CDR3 DNA follows: TGTGCCAGCAGCCAAGACGAACAGGGGATTGTCGCCGGGGAGCTGTTTTTT. Residues: CASSQDEQGIVAGELFF.

A note on this clonotype: A much larger clone is a single base away; this may be a read error. This likely comes from a read error, as the CDR3 has no conserved phenylalanine or tryptophan at its end. This chain uses TRBV7-2 with TRBJ2-4; TRBD2 is a possible D gene (5 bases). The CDR3 has 11 amino acids. V was pared by 5 bases and J by 9 bases, with 8 bases between. CDR1 SGHTA and CDR2 FQGNSA come from the germline V gene. Written as DNA, the CDR3 is TGTGCCAGCAGCCGAGAGGGCATTCAGTACCTC. Protein product: CASSREGIQYL.

Concerning this clonotype: This clone may be a read error of a much larger clone one base away. The chain employs TRBV5-4 and TRBJ2-3, with 12 positions matching TRBD2. The CDR3 totals 16 residues. V was pared by 4 bases and J by 4 bases, with 7 bases of the junction left unmatched. The V gene's germline CDR1 is SGHNT and CDR2 YYREEE (reference sequence). CDR3 DNA sequence: TGTGCCAGCAGCATCTCTAGCGGGGGGGCCGCAGATACGCAGTATTTT. This translates into CASSISSGGAADTQYF.

The chain combines TRBV10-1 with TRBJ1-2; TRBD1 agrees at 9 bases. After removal of 0 bases from V and 3 bases from J, the junction contained 11 bases not matched to a gene. This CDR3 contains 18 residues. In germline, CDR1 is WNHNN, CDR2 SYGVQD (reference sequence). CDR3 nucleotides: TGCGCCAGCAGTGAGTCCAAAAGGGACAGGGAGGGAGACTATGGCTACACCTTC. Residues: CASSESKRDREGDYGYTF.

This chain links TRBV6-1 with TRBJ2-3, with 13 bases matching TRBD2. This CDR3 comprises 16 residues. CDR1 and CDR2 (germline): MNHNS, SASEGT. V gave up 5 bases and J gave up 2 bases; unmatched junction bases: 4. CDR3 sequence reads: CASSSGLAGITDTQYF. DNA of the CDR3: TGTGCCAGCAGTTCGGGACTAGCGGGGATCACAGATACGCAGTATTTT.

This clonotype was recorded a few times. The chain combines TRBV6-5 with TRBJ1-3; D is unresolved. The CDR3 has 16 residues. Germline-derived CDR1 and CDR2 are MNHEY and SVGAGI. Between the trimmed V and J ends, which lost 8 bases and 0 bases, there was a span of 17 bases. In DNA, the CDR3 is TGTGCCAGCGGGCCTATCTATACTAGCTCTGGAAACACCATATATTTT. It translates to CASGPIYTSSGNTIYF.

This clonotype was recorded only once. The J gene is TRBJ2-2, the V gene TRBV19; the D gene is possibly TRBD2 (5 bases). V dropped 1 base and J dropped 8 bases, with 8 bases sitting between them. The V gene's germline CDR1 is LNHDA and CDR2 SQIVND (reference sequence). The CDR3 has 13 residues. CDR3 amino acids: CASSIGSGGELFF. CDR3 DNA: TGTGCCAGTAGTATAGGATCGGGGGGGGAGCTGTTTTTT.

This clonotype was observed a handful of times. The chain joins TRBV13 to TRBJ2-3; 7 nucleotides align to TRBD2. Germline trimming cut 5 bases from V and 2 bases from J; bases unmatched to any gene: 7. Per the germline V gene, CDR1 is PRHDT and CDR2 is FYEKMQ (reference sequence). CDR3 length: 15 amino acids. The CDR3 reads CASSVGGGTTDTQYF. DNA for the CDR3: TGTGCCAGCAGCGTGGGGGGGGGGACCACAGATACGCAGTATTTT.

This clonotype was recorded a few times. The chain uses TRBV11-2 and TRBJ2-3; no clear D gene. The CDR3 covers 16 residues. From germline, CDR1 is SGHAT and CDR2 FQNNGV. V gave up 1 base and J gave up 2 bases, with 13 bases separating them. CDR3 sequence: CASSLAGRPLTDTQYF. DNA of the CDR3: TGTGCCAGCAGCTTAGCAGGTAGACCCCTCACAGATACGCAGTATTTT.

This clonotype has just a few counts. The V call is TRBV12-3 or TRBV12-4, the J call TRBJ1-2; D not certain. V was pared by 5 bases and J by 8 bases, with 18 bases between. The CDR3 has 14 amino acids. The CDR3 loop reads CASSPSYGQEGYTF. As DNA, the CDR3 is TGTGCCAGCAGTCCTTCCTACGGGCAAGAAGGCTACACCTTC.

The chain employs TRBV10-3 and TRBJ2-2; D uncertain. Per germline, CDR1 ENHRY and CDR2 SYGVKD. V was shortened by 7 bases and J by 3 bases, with 9 bases between the two germline ends. The CDR3 covers 13 residues. The CDR3 DNA reads TGTGCCATCAAAACGGCCCACACCGGGGAGCTGTTTTTT. Translation gives CAIKTAHTGELFF.

The V call is TRBV7-4, the J call TRBJ2-1; 14 nucleotides match TRBD2. The CDR3 sequence is 17 residues long. The V segment lost 4 bases and the J segment 9 bases; nucleotides outside the gene matches: 11. Germline CDR1 reads SGHVT; CDR2 reads SQSDAQ. The CDR3 DNA sequence: TGTGCCAGCAGCTCGACTAGCGGGGGGGCTAAAGCGGCTGAGCAGTTCTTC. Amino acid sequence: CASSSTSGGAKAAEQFF.

This clonotype was observed a handful of times. This sequence joins TRBV7-9 and TRBJ1-2, with 9 bases that match TRBD1. This CDR3 has 11 amino acids. CDR1 and CDR2 from the germline V gene are SEHNR and FQNEAQ (reference sequence). The junction had 4 bases not matched to a gene; V was cut back by 9 bases and J by 8 bases. CDR3: CASTGGFGYTF. The CDR3 nucleotides read TGTGCCAGTACAGGGGGCTTCGGCTACACCTTC.